This T cell receptor (delta chain) was captured by sequencing in a study of gamma-delta T cells after stem cell transplantation. The V end lost 3 bases, the J end lost 0 bases, and 22 bases lay between the germline ends. Germline V gene lookup returns CDR1 GEAIGNYY and CDR2 EKD. CDR3 size: 18 residues. A note on this clone: A far larger clone is one nucleotide away, so this likely arose from a read error.

TCRdb applied CATT to the RT-PCR reads for clone calling. The table records 1,300 to 1,500 delta-chain clones, 15% of them present only once. Sequencing was performed on gamma-delta T cells. The rearrangement links TRDV2 to TRDJ1; D not resolved. The sequence came from a human donor. It is not recorded whose cells these are; they may come from a transplant donor. As DNA, the CDR3 is TGTGCCTGTGACCATATGATGGAGGATCGTCGGTACACCGATAAACTCATCTTT. This encodes CACDHMMEDRRYTDKLIF.